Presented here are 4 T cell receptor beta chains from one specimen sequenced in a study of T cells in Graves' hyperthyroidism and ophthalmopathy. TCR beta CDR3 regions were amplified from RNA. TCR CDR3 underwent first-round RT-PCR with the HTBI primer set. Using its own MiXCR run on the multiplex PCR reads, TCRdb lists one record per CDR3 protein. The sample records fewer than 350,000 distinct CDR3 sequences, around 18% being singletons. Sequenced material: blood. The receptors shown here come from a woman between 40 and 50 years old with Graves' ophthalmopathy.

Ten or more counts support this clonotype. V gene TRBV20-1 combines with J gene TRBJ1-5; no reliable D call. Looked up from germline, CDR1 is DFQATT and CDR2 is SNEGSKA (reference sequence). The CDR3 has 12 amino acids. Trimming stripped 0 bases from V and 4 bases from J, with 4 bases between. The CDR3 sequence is CSARDFNQPQHF. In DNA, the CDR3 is TGCAGTGCTAGAGATTTTAATCAGCCCCAGCATTTT.

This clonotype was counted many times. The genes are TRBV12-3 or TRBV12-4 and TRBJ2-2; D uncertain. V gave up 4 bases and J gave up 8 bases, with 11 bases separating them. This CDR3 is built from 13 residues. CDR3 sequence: CASSSLIQGELFF. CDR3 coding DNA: TGTGCCAGCAGTTCCCTGATCCAAGGGGAGCTGTTTTTT.

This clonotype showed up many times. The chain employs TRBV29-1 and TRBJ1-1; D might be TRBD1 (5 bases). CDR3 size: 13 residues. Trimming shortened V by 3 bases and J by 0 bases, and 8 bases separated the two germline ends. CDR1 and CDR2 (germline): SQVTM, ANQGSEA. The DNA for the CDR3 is TGCAGCGTTGATGGGACGGTGAACACTGAAGCTTTCTTT. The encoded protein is CSVDGTVNTEAFF. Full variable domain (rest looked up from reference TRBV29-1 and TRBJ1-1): SAVISQKPSRDICQRGTSLTIQCQVDSQVTMMFWYRQQPGQSLTLIATANQGSEATYESGFVIDKFPISRPNLTFSTLTVSNMSPEDSSIYLCSVDGTVNTEAFFGQGTRLTVV.

CDR3 sequence: CSAHREVITGELFF. The DNA of the CDR3 is TGCAGTGCCCATCGGGAAGTAATCACCGGGGAGCTGTTTTTT. The chain links TRBV20-1 to TRBJ2-2; tentatively, D is TRBD2 (5 bases). The CDR3 covers 14 residues. The germline V gene encodes CDR1 DFQATT and CDR2 SNEGSKA (reference sequence). V lost 6 bases, J lost 4 bases, and 15 bases lay in between.